This T cell receptor beta chain was sequenced for a study of T cells in Graves' hyperthyroidism and ophthalmopathy. The CDR3 contains 15 residues. CDR1 is SGHAT and CDR2 is FQNNGV in the germline V gene. The junction had 11 bases not matched to a gene; V was cut back by 6 bases and J by 3 bases. RNA transcripts gave rise to amplified TCR beta CDR3 regions. The HTBI set primed first-round TCR CDR3 RT-PCR. TCRdb processed the multiplex PCR reads anew with MiXCR; each CDR3 protein has one entry. The sample has 350,000 or so distinct CDR3 sequences; 15% to 20% are singletons. The clonotype comes from a woman aged 40 to 49 with Graves' ophthalmopathy. The sequenced material came from blood. This chain joins TRBV11-2 and TRBJ2-7; 7 bases align to TRBD1. As DNA, the CDR3 is TGTGCCAGCAGTCTGACAGGGATCCCCAACTACGAGCAGTACTTC. Translated: CASSLTGIPNYEQYF.